The clone carrying this T cell receptor beta chain was detected a few times. This sample is drawn from a study of blood T cell repertoires in COVID-19. The wider study: Samples taken during acute and convalescent COVID-19 were collected in the United States, Italy and Spain. In each case, the material was cDNA or gDNA derived from T cells, B-cell-depleted T cells, or PBMCs.

V lost 4 bases, J lost 3 bases, and 13 bases stayed unmatched. The germline V gene encodes CDR1 SGHNT and CDR2 YYREEE (reference sequence). This CDR3 spans 17 amino acids. Original methodology: It was from reference gene primer amplification that nucleated cell counts were estimated. The method was immunoSEQ multiplex PCR; TCRdb's version includes in-frame clones alone and lacks a portion of them. V and J calls and clone size are those listed in that table; D and trimming were worked out from the DNA. The table has about 270,000 clones, roughly nine tenths seen once; the top ten hold roughly 2.2%. This chain uses TRBV5-4 with TRBJ1-5; 7 bases align to TRBD1. This TCR was recovered from a middle-aged man with acute or convalescent COVID-19. The sample consisted of peripheral blood. CDR3 sequence reads: CASSLTQGTRVNQPQHF. The CDR3 DNA reads TGTGCCAGCAGCCTTACACAGGGGACGCGGGTCAATCAGCCCCAGCATTTT.